This T cell receptor (beta chain) was obtained from a study of control samples from healthy donors and cancer patients. The table came from immunoSEQ multiplex PCR; TCRdb's copy has only in-frame clones and leaves some out. The sample shows around 100,000 clones, around 89% of them seen only once. In germline, CDR1 is GTSNPN, CDR2 SVGIG (reference sequence). With V trimmed by 5 bases and J by 6 bases, 7 bases remained unmatched. CDR3 length: 14 residues. The gene calls are TRBV30 and TRBJ1-4; TRBD1 agrees at 9 bases. Sequenced material: PBMCs. This TCR was sampled from a man in his sixties with lung cancer. Here the CDR3 DNA reads TGTGCCTGGGGGACAGGGAACGATCATGAAAAACTGTTTTTT. It codes for CAWGTGNDHEKLFF.